The text below deals with one TCR beta chain. This sample was included in a study of blood T cells in healthy people across ages. Using a J-beta primer mix together with a sample-barcoded 5' primer, a second PCR was run for about 7 to 12 cycles. TCRdb passed the 5' RACE reads through MiXCR, listing each CDR3 protein once. The sample carries 750,000 to 950,000 distinct CDR3 sequences, 50% to 65% recorded once. The germline V and J ends were trimmed by 5 bases and 0 bases, with 10 bases remaining between them. This CDR3 contains 14 residues. The germline CDR1 and CDR2 sequences are SGHKS and YYEKEE (reference sequence).

The receptor's source is an older man in good health. The specimen sequenced was blood. The V and J genes are TRBV5-5 and TRBJ2-3; no clear D. The DNA of the CDR3 is TGTGCCAGCAGGCCCGTACCAAGCACAGATACGCAGTATTTT. This translates into CASRPVPSTDTQYF.